These 21 T cell receptor beta chains were sequenced from one sample in a study of blood T cell repertoires in COVID-19. Repertoires were generated with immunoSEQ multiplex PCR, while TCRdb's copy carries only in-frame clones and drops some. The sample lists more than 65,000 clones; about 70% were seen once. The specimen was peripheral blood. The receptor source for this set is a woman aged 80 or over with active or convalescent COVID-19.

The table lists this clone with a few counts. The rearrangement uses TRBV27 and TRBJ1-1, with TRBD1 matching over 9 bases. Germline CDR1 and CDR2: MNHEY and SMNVEV (reference sequence). The V gene end was trimmed by 2 bases and the J gene end by 5 bases; junction bases not matched to a gene: 3. The CDR3 is 14 amino acids. This CDR3 reads CASSLGTGRTEAFF. The CDR3, as DNA: TGTGCCAGCAGTTTAGGGACAGGGAGGACTGAAGCTTTCTTT.

The CDR3 DNA reads as TGCGCCAGCAGCGAGGGGAACACCGGGGAGCTGTTTTTT. This gives the protein CASSEGNTGELFF. The chain couples TRBV5-1 to TRBJ2-2; TRBD2 might be the D (5 bases). This CDR3 has 13 amino acids. V was clipped by 4 bases and J by 1 base, with 5 bases between them. CDR1 and CDR2 from the germline V gene are SGHRS and YFSETQ.

The genes are TRBV19 and TRBJ1-3; D is perhaps TRBD1 (5 bases). Germline-derived CDR1 and CDR2 are LNHDA and SQIVND (reference sequence). V shed 5 bases and J shed 0 bases, with 8 bases lying between them. The CDR3 is 14 amino acids. CDR3 sequence reads: CASSPGFSGNTIYF. The CDR3 DNA follows: TGTGCCAGTAGTCCAGGGTTCTCTGGAAACACCATATATTTT. The full variable domain, its missing parts supplied by reference TRBV19 and TRBJ1-3, is DGGITQSPKYLFRKEGQNVTLSCEQNLNHDAMYWYRQDPGQGLRLIYYSQIVNDFQKGDIAEGYSVSREKKESFPLTVTSAQKNPTAFYLCASSPGFSGNTIYFGEGSWLTVV.

The CDR3 bases are TGTGCCAGCAGTCCCATAGGGAGAGCGGGGTCCTACAATGAGCAGTTCTTC. This sequence encodes CASSPIGRAGSYNEQFF. The chain combines TRBV28 with TRBJ2-1, with 7 bases identical to TRBD2. CDR1 is MDHEN, CDR2 SYDVKM, per germline. Trimming cost V 5 bases and J 1 base; bases outside gene matches: 11. This CDR3 has 17 residues.

This clone showed up just a few times. The chain's CDR3 is CASERFKSDYEQYF. CDR3 coding DNA: TGTGCCTCCGAGAGGTTCAAATCTGACTACGAGCAGTACTTC. This chain connects TRBV30 to TRBJ2-7; no definite D call. CDR3 length equals 14 residues. Germline values: CDR1 GTSNPN, CDR2 SVGIG (reference sequence). The V and J ends lost 7 bases and 3 bases respectively, with 19 bases between them.

The chain joins TRBV18 to TRBJ2-3; TRBD2 matches 9 bases. This CDR3 is built from 15 residues. From germline, CDR1 is KGHSH and CDR2 LQKENI. The V gene end was trimmed by 5 bases and the J gene end by 3 bases; junction bases not matched to a gene: 6. In DNA form, the CDR3 reads TGTGCCAGCTCATTCAAAGCGGGGGGAACAGATACGCAGTATTTT. Its translation is CASSFKAGGTDTQYF. The full variable domain, in which reference TRBV18 and TRBJ2-3 provide the parts outside the CDR3, is NAGVMQNPRHLVRRRGQEARLRCSPMKGHSHVYWYRQLPEEGLKFMVYLQKENIIDESGMPKERFSAEFPKEGPSILRIQQVVRGDSAAYFCASSFKAGGTDTQYFGPGTRLTVL.

V usage is TRBV6-5 and J usage is TRBJ1-6; D is perhaps TRBD1 (5 bases). The germline V gene encodes CDR1 MNHEY and CDR2 SVGAGI. The CDR3 runs to 15 residues. Trimming pared 5 bases from V and 6 bases from J, leaving 14 bases between. The CDR3 spells CASSPEWDFNSPLHF. The CDR3 DNA sequence: TGTGCCAGCAGTCCGGAGTGGGACTTTAATTCACCCCTCCACTTT.

This clone appeared a single time. This chain connects TRBV10-3 to TRBJ1-1; 10 nucleotides match TRBD1. Germline V gene lookup returns CDR1 ENHRY and CDR2 SYGVKD. With 6 bases clipped from V and 5 bases from J, the junction kept 3 bases outside the gene matches. This CDR3 region has 13 residues. The CDR3 region is CAIRGQGITEAFF. CDR3 nucleotide sequence: TGTGCCATCAGGGGACAGGGGATTACTGAAGCTTTCTTT.

V and J are TRBV6-5 and TRBJ1-1; D unresolved. In germline, CDR1 is MNHEY, CDR2 SVGAGI. This CDR3 region has 13 residues. Deletions cut 8 bases from V and 2 bases from J, with 12 bases between. DNA for the CDR3: TGTGCCAGCGAGGATACGGGTAACACTGAAGCTTTCTTT. This encodes CASEDTGNTEAFF.

The V and J genes are TRBV7-6 and TRBJ2-7; possibly TRBD1 for D (6 bases). The CDR3 spans 13 residues. V dropped 4 bases and J dropped 7 bases, with 14 bases sitting between them. Looked up from germline, CDR1 is SGHVS and CDR2 is FNYEAQ. The CDR3: CASSSRQAQEQYF. CDR3 bases: TGTGCCAGCAGCTCGCGACAGGCGCAGGAGCAGTACTTC.

The chain couples TRBV5-1 to TRBJ1-1; 7 positions agree with TRBD1. Per the germline V gene, CDR1 is SGHRS and CDR2 is YFSETQ. CDR3 size: 14 residues. Unmatched junction bases numbered 3, after V lost 4 bases and J lost 0 bases. CDR3 sequence (DNA): TGCGCCAGCAGCGACAGGGTCATGAACACTGAAGCTTTCTTT. This gives the protein CASSDRVMNTEAFF.

The J gene is TRBJ1-6, the V gene TRBV2, with TRBD1 matching 12 bases. Trimming cost V 11 bases and J 10 bases; bases outside gene matches: 12. This CDR3 spans 15 amino acids. In germline, CDR1 is SNHLY, CDR2 FYNNEI. This chain's CDR3 is CAGQRDRGPESPLHF. CDR3 in DNA: TGTGCCGGCCAGCGGGACAGGGGGCCGGAATCACCCCTCCACTTT. The full variable domain, rest sourced from reference TRBV2 and TRBJ1-6, is EPEVTQTPSHQVTQMGQEVILRCVPISNHLYFYWYRQILGQKVEFLVSFYNNEISEKSEIFDDQFSVERPDGSNFTLKIRSTKLEDSAMYFCAGQRDRGPESPLHFGNGTRLTVT.

The rearrangement joins TRBV6-2 or TRBV6-3 to TRBJ2-7, with 10 positions matching TRBD2. V lost 2 bases to trimming and J lost 6 bases; unmatched junction nucleotides: 7. CDR3 size: 15 residues. The germline gives CDR1 MNHEY, CDR2 SVGEGT. This CDR3 reads CASSYVTSGSGEQYF. DNA for the CDR3: TGTGCCAGCAGTTACGTGACTAGCGGGTCGGGCGAGCAGTACTTC.

The chain has TRBV11-2 and TRBJ1-1; no clear D. The CDR3 spans 14 residues. V lost 2 bases and J lost 7, with 14 bases in between. The germline V gene has CDR1 SGHAT and CDR2 FQNNGV. The CDR3 bases are TGTGCCAGCAGCTTACTCTTATTCGGTGTTGAAGCTTTCTTT. The encoded protein is CASSLLLFGVEAFF.

This clone was found many times. Other DNA variants within this sample encode the same CDR3. The chain couples TRBV7-3 to TRBJ2-2, with a weak D call TRBD1 (5 bases). Germline V gene lookup returns CDR1 SGHTA and CDR2 FQGTGA. The CDR3 runs to 14 residues. Trimming left V 0 bases short and J 4 bases short, with 6 bases between. In DNA form, the CDR3 reads TGTGCCAGCAGCTTAACGGGGCGCACCGGGGAGCTGTTTTTT. Protein sequence: CASSLTGRTGELFF.

The sample holds many counts of this clone. The chain employs TRBV30 and TRBJ1-6; D ambiguous. Looked up from germline, CDR1 is GTSNPN and CDR2 is SVGIG (reference sequence). The CDR3 is 14 amino acids. V was pared by 4 bases and J by 2 bases, with 9 bases between. The CDR3 bases are TGTGCCTGGAAGTTGAGTCCCTATAATTCACCCCTCCACTTT. Translation gives CAWKLSPYNSPLHF.

The chain combines TRBV10-3 with TRBJ2-3, with D perhaps TRBD2 (6 bases). The CDR3 contains 14 residues. V was shortened by 8 bases and J by 1 base, with 13 bases between the two germline ends. CDR1 and CDR2 from the germline V gene are ENHRY and SYGVKD. In DNA, the CDR3 is TGTGCCATCCAGGAGGGACGGGGCACAGATACGCAGTATTTT. Translated: CAIQEGRGTDTQYF.

This chain joins TRBV19 and TRBJ2-7; perhaps TRBD1 as D (5 bases). This CDR3 is built from 13 residues. Per the germline V gene, CDR1 is LNHDA and CDR2 is SQIVND (reference sequence). V dropped 5 bases and J dropped 1 base, with 9 bases sitting between them. The CDR3 spells CASSPDTSYEQYF. The CDR3 region has the DNA TGTGCCAGTAGTCCGGACACATCCTACGAGCAGTACTTC.

The chain has TRBV7-2 and TRBJ2-7; D gene uncertain. Trimming removed 1 base from V and 3 bases from J, with 10 bases in between. CDR1 is SGHTA and CDR2 is FQGNSA in the germline V gene. CDR3 length: 14 amino acids. The CDR3: CASSLVPQNYEQYF. The CDR3 DNA reads as TGTGCCAGCAGCTTAGTCCCACAGAACTACGAGCAGTACTTC.

The chain has TRBV27 and TRBJ2-4; 8 bases match TRBD2. This CDR3 comprises 15 residues. CDR1 and CDR2 from the germline V gene are MNHEY and SMNVEV (reference sequence). V gave up 3 bases and J gave up 2 bases; unmatched junction bases: 3. The CDR3 DNA follows: TGTGCCAGCAGTTTCGGGGGGGGGACCAAAAACATTCAGTACTTC. It is translated as CASSFGGGTKNIQYF.

The J gene is TRBJ1-1, the V gene TRBV4-3, with 7 nucleotides matching TRBD1. V gave up 1 base and J gave up 3 bases; unmatched junction bases: 11. The CDR3 is 17 residues long. Germline V lookup: CDR1 LGHNA, CDR2 YSLEER. The CDR3 sequence: CASSQGRGGAQDTEAFF. The CDR3 DNA reads TGCGCCAGCAGCCAAGGGAGAGGGGGCGCGCAAGACACTGAAGCTTTCTTT.